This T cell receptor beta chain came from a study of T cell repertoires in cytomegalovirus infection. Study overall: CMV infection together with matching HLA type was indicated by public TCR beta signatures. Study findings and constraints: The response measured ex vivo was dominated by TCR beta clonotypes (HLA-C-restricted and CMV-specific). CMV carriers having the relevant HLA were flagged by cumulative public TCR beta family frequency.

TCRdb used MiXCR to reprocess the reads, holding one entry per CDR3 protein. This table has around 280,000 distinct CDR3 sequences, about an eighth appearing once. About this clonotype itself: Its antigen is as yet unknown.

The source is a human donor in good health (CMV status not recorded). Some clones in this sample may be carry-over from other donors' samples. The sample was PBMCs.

The CDR3 coding sequence is TGTGCCAGCAGCTTATCCGGGAATAGCGGAGACGAGCAGTACTTC. Translation gives CASSLSGNSGDEQYF. V is TRBV7-3 and J is TRBJ2-7; maybe TRBD2 (6 bases). The V gene's germline CDR1 is SGHTA and CDR2 FQGTGA. This CDR3 is built from 15 residues. V gave up 2 bases and J gave up 5 bases, with 16 bases separating them.